This entry lists 31 T cell receptor beta chains sequenced from one sample in a study of patients and donors after allogeneic stem cell transplantation. TCRdb re-derived calls from the RT-PCR reads in MiXCR, one entry per CDR3 protein. Among some 880,000 distinct CDR3 sequences, around 17% were seen once, and the ten largest hold around 6%. The material sequenced was blood, either unsorted or a sorted T cell fraction (not recorded which). The receptors originated from a human donor who was either an allogeneic HSCT recipient or a stem cell or donor lymphocyte infusion donor (not recorded which). It is not recorded whose cells these are; they may come from a transplant donor.

This clonotype has more than one count but fewer than ten. CDR3 in amino acids: CSVRLKITGELFF. The CDR3 nucleotides read TGCAGCGTTCGCTTAAAGATCACCGGGGAGCTGTTTTTT. The gene calls are TRBV29-1 and TRBJ2-2, with D unclear. Trimming left V 5 bases short and J 4 bases short, with 11 bases between. CDR1 and CDR2 from the germline V gene are SQVTM and ANQGSEA. The CDR3 has 13 residues.

The sample holds a few counts of this clonotype. The chain links TRBV4-1 to TRBJ2-5, with 9 bases that match TRBD2. This CDR3 is 16 amino acids long. CDR1 MGHRA and CDR2 YSYEKL come from the germline V gene. V was clipped by 3 bases and J by 1 base; unmatched bases: 6. CDR3: CASSQGVSGGQETQYF. The CDR3 DNA follows: TGCGCCAGCAGCCAGGGTGTTAGCGGGGGCCAAGAGACCCAGTACTTC.

The chain employs TRBV18 and TRBJ1-1; D uncertain. Germline-derived CDR1 and CDR2 are KGHSH and LQKENI. The V end was cut by 3 bases, the J end by 0 bases, with 8 bases between. CDR3 length: 14 residues. CDR3 bases: TGTGCCAGCTCACCCTTTGCGATGAACACTGAAGCTTTCTTT. Translating it yields CASSPFAMNTEAFF.

This clonotype was recorded a few times. The chain joins TRBV6-5 to TRBJ1-6; tentative D call: TRBD1 (5 bases). The V and J ends lost 0 bases and 11 bases respectively, with 17 bases between them. CDR1 is MNHEY and CDR2 is SVGAGI in the germline V gene. CDR3 length equals 16 residues. The CDR3 DNA follows: TGTGCCAGCAGTTACTCAGTGTTAGGGGATCGGCCACCCCTCCACTTT. It specifies CASSYSVLGDRPPLHF.

The J gene is TRBJ1-2, the V gene TRBV6-5; TRBD1 is a possible D gene (5 bases). The length of the CDR3 is 14 residues. Germline V gives CDR1 MNHEY, CDR2 SVGAGI. Trimming cost V 0 bases and J 12 bases, with 17 bases left between them. The CDR3 DNA follows: TGTGCCAGCAGTTACTCTCGCCGCCGGGGCTGGGACACCTTC. The encoded protein is CASSYSRRRGWDTF.

V is TRBV9 and J is TRBJ1-3, with D uncertain. Trimming removed 4 bases from V and 0 bases from J, with 11 bases in between. The CDR3 consists of 15 residues. The germline gives CDR1 SGDLS, CDR2 YYNGEE. This CDR3 reads CASSPITSSGNTIYF. As DNA, the CDR3 is TGTGCCAGCAGCCCCATTACCAGCTCTGGAAACACCATATATTTT.

This clonotype was seen only a few times. This clone may be a read error of a much larger clone one base away. This sequence joins TRBV2 and TRBJ1-1, with D possibly being TRBD1 (5 bases). Between the trimmed V and J ends, which lost 7 bases and 3 bases, there was a span of 9 bases. Germline V CDR1 and CDR2: SNHLY, FYNNEI. The length of the CDR3 is 12 residues. The CDR3 DNA sequence: TGTGCCAGCACCTTAGGGGACACTGAAGCTTTCTTT. Protein sequence: CASTLGDTEAFF.

This clonotype has only a few counts. The chain uses TRBV4-1 and TRBJ2-3; D gene ambiguous. The ends were cut back, 3 bases at V and 0 bases at J, with 16 bases in the middle. This CDR3 comprises 17 residues. Germline V CDR1 and CDR2: MGHRA, YSYEKL. The CDR3 reads CASSQVIPMGSTDTQYF. The CDR3 DNA reads TGCGCCAGCAGCCAGGTCATCCCGATGGGCAGCACAGATACGCAGTATTTT.

This clonotype was recorded a few times. The chain carries TRBV30 and TRBJ2-7, with D perhaps TRBD1 (6 bases). The CDR3 totals 13 residues. V lost 4 bases and J 2 bases, leaving 12 bases between the germline ends. Per the germline V gene, CDR1 is GTSNPN and CDR2 is SVGIG (reference sequence). The CDR3 loop is CAWTGRGTYEQYF. In DNA, the CDR3 is TGTGCCTGGACGGGCAGGGGAACCTACGAGCAGTACTTC.

Only a few counts were recorded for this clonotype. The rearrangement uses TRBV20-1 and TRBJ1-4; D remains ambiguous. V lost 3 bases and J lost 7, with 27 bases in between. The CDR3 is made up of 18 amino acids. CDR1 and CDR2 (germline): DFQATT, SNEGSKA (reference sequence). Here the CDR3 DNA reads TGCAGTGCTAGGCTCCAAACCCCGGCGAGGACTGGGGTTGAAAAACTGTTTTTT. Translating it yields CSARLQTPARTGVEKLFF.

The sample holds a few counts of this clonotype. The chain couples TRBV4-3 to TRBJ2-7; possible D gene TRBD1, 6 bases. The germline V gene encodes CDR1 LGHNA and CDR2 YSLEER. The CDR3 runs 15 residues. Trimming shortened V by 3 bases and J by 1 base, and 13 bases separated the two germline ends. This CDR3 is CASSQRHRESYEQYF. CDR3 nucleotide sequence: TGCGCCAGCAGCCAGAGGCACAGGGAGTCCTACGAGCAGTACTTC.

This clonotype was observed a few times. V usage is TRBV6-2 or TRBV6-3 and J usage is TRBJ2-7, with 9 bases aligning to TRBD1. Germline values: CDR1 MNHEY, CDR2 SVGEGT. The V segment lost 7 bases and the J segment 4 bases; nucleotides outside the gene matches: 14. This CDR3 is built from 16 residues. The CDR3 bases are TGTGCCAGCATATCGCCGAACAGGGGGCGCACGTACGAGCAGTACTTC. Translation gives CASISPNRGRTYEQYF.

This clonotype has a handful of counts. The V gene is TRBV24-1, the J gene TRBJ1-5; D call uncertain. The CDR3 is made up of 14 amino acids. From germline, CDR1 is KGHDR and CDR2 SFDVKD. V was shortened by 5 bases and J by 0 bases, with 7 bases between the two germline ends. DNA of the CDR3: TGTGCCACCAGTGGACTGCTTAGCAATCAGCCCCAGCATTTT. Translated: CATSGLLSNQPQHF.

V gene TRBV5-1 combines with J gene TRBJ2-1, with TRBD2 matching over 10 bases. The CDR3 contains 17 residues. Germline V CDR1 and CDR2: SGHRS, YFSETQ. With V trimmed by 0 bases and J by 5 bases, 8 bases remained unmatched. The DNA for the CDR3 is TGCGCCAGCAGCTTGGTTATAGCGGGAGGTACTAACAATGAGCAGTTCTTC. Protein: CASSLVIAGGTNNEQFF. The whole variable domain, filled in from reference TRBV5-1 and TRBJ2-1, reads KAGVTQTPRYLIKTRGQQVTLSCSPISGHRSVSWYQQTPGQGLQFLFEYFSETQRNKGNFPGRFSGRQFSNSRSEMNVSTLELGDSALYLCASSLVIAGGTNNEQFFGPGTRLTVL.

This clonotype was detected many times. The rearrangement links TRBV27 to TRBJ2-4; 9 positions match TRBD1. Germline V gene data show CDR1 as MNHEY and CDR2 as SMNVEV (reference sequence). There are 18 residues in the CDR3. With V trimmed by 2 bases and J by 6 bases, 14 bases remained unmatched. DNA for the CDR3: TGTGCCAGCAGTTTACGGGCGGGACAGGGAGTTTCGGTAAACATTCAGTACTTC. This codes for CASSLRAGQGVSVNIQYF.

The V and J genes are TRBV5-1 and TRBJ2-2, with 14 nucleotides matching TRBD2. The germline CDR1 and CDR2 sequences are SGHRS and YFSETQ. V gave up 3 bases and J gave up 5 bases; unmatched junction bases: 3. The CDR3 is 16 residues long. CDR3 DNA: TGCGCCAGCAGCTCGGGACTAGCGGGAGCTACCGGGGAGCTGTTTTTT. Its protein product is CASSSGLAGATGELFF.

This chain uses TRBV12-3 or TRBV12-4 with TRBJ2-5; D uncertain. The CDR3 spans 13 residues. Trimming removed 1 base from V and 5 bases from J, with 8 bases in between. The CDR3: CASSLEQRETQYF. The CDR3 bases are TGTGCCAGCAGTTTAGAACAGAGGGAGACCCAGTACTTC.

This clonotype has a handful of counts. The gene calls are TRBV7-9 and TRBJ2-3; D not resolved. V lost 10 bases and J 3 bases, leaving 8 bases between the germline ends. The CDR3 totals 11 residues. Germline loops: CDR1 SEHNR, CDR2 FQNEAQ (reference sequence). The CDR3 protein is CATVGTDTQYF. In DNA, the CDR3 is TGTGCCACGGTAGGGACAGATACGCAGTATTTT.

The CDR3 loop reads CASSSGRANYGYTF. CDR3 coding DNA: TGTGCCAGCAGTTCAGGGCGAGCTAACTATGGCTACACCTTC. The chain uses TRBV25-1 and TRBJ1-2; D may be TRBD1 (5 bases). The V gene's germline CDR1 is MGHDK and CDR2 SYGVNS. The V gene lost 5 bases and the J gene lost 0 bases, with 10 bases spanning the gap. The CDR3 length is 14 residues.

This clonotype came up a few times. The V call is TRBV24-1, the J call TRBJ2-2; TRBD1 agrees at 7 bases. V lost 2 bases and J lost 5; bases outside the gene matches: 7. The CDR3 length is 16 residues. CDR1 and CDR2 from the germline V gene are KGHDR and SFDVKD. As DNA, the CDR3 is TGTGCCACCAGTGATTCCGCGACAGGGAAAACCGGGGAGCTGTTTTTT. It translates to CATSDSATGKTGELFF.

In this sample, this clonotype turned up many times. The chain recombines TRBV7-2 with TRBJ1-4; D remains ambiguous. The CDR3 is made up of 13 amino acids. Germline CDR1 and CDR2: SGHTA and FQGNSA. Between the trimmed V and J ends, which lost 6 bases and 9 bases, there was a span of 14 bases. The CDR3 loop reads CASSPRPLQKLFF. As DNA, the CDR3 is TGTGCCAGCAGTCCCCGACCTCTCCAAAAACTGTTTTTT.

In its sample, this clonotype was seen a few times. This rearrangement joins TRBV20-1 to TRBJ2-1; weak D call: TRBD2 (6 bases). Trimming removed 2 bases from V and 4 bases from J, with 15 bases in between. The germline V gene encodes CDR1 DFQATT and CDR2 SNEGSKA (reference sequence). The CDR3 runs to 15 residues. CDR3 sequence: CSARLPRDLYNEQFF. Here the CDR3 DNA reads TGCAGTGCTAGATTACCAAGGGACTTGTACAATGAGCAGTTCTTC.

The V gene is TRBV15, the J gene TRBJ2-6; TRBD1 aligns across 7 bases. The germline gives CDR1 LNHNV, CDR2 YYDKDF (reference sequence). There are 16 residues in the CDR3. J lost 2 bases, V lost 4 bases, and 5 bases had no gene match. The CDR3 DNA reads TGTGCCACCAGCAAACACACAGGGGCTGGGGCCAACGTCCTGACTTTC. It translates to CATSKHTGAGANVLTF.

This chain connects TRBV5-6 to TRBJ2-2; 10 nucleotides match TRBD2. V was pared by 0 bases and J by 3 bases, with 5 bases of the junction left unmatched. CDR3 length: 17 amino acids. CDR1 and CDR2 (germline): SGHDT, YYEEEE. The DNA of the CDR3 is TGTGCCAGCAGCTTGGCTCGTCTAGCGGGAGACACCGGGGAGCTGTTTTTT. This gives the protein CASSLARLAGDTGELFF.

This clonotype was seen a few times. The chain carries TRBV2 and TRBJ2-2, with TRBD1 matching 7 bases. The V gene's germline CDR1 is SNHLY and CDR2 FYNNEI. J was trimmed by 5 bases and V by 7 bases; bases with no gene match: 13. This CDR3 has 16 amino acids. The chain's CDR3 is CASTEQGRLRTGELFF. The DNA for the CDR3 is TGTGCCAGCACCGAACAGGGGAGATTGAGGACCGGGGAGCTGTTTTTT.

This clonotype was seen a few times. The chain has TRBV4-3 and TRBJ2-3, with 10 positions matching TRBD1. The CDR3 is 16 amino acids. CDR1 LGHNA and CDR2 YSLEER come from the germline V gene. V trimming: 6 bases; J trimming: 3 bases; junction bases outside the gene matches: 9. The CDR3 DNA reads as TGCGCCAGCAGTCTGGGACAGGGGCATAGGACAGATACGCAGTATTTT. This codes for CASSLGQGHRTDTQYF.

This clonotype occurred many times. A read error may account for a junction end that differs from germline. The V and J genes are TRBV5-1 and TRBJ1-1, with D perhaps matching TRBD1 (6 bases). The CDR3 runs 12 residues. CDR1 and CDR2 (germline): SGHRS, YFSETQ. The CDR3 DNA sequence: TGTGCCAGCAGCTTAGAGGGGGCTGAAGCTTTCTTT. Translated, it gives CASSLEGAEAFF.

In this sample, this clonotype turned up a few times. The chain uses TRBV5-1 and TRBJ2-1; a possible D gene is TRBD1 (6 bases). The CDR3 has 14 amino acids. The V gene lost 6 bases and the J gene lost 7 bases, with 17 bases spanning the gap. Germline V gives CDR1 SGHRS, CDR2 YFSETQ. The CDR3 DNA follows: TGCGCCAGCACTTTCCGGCAGGGGCTTAATGAGCAGTTCTTC. Residues: CASTFRQGLNEQFF.

This clonotype was picked up many times. V is TRBV12-3 or TRBV12-4 and J is TRBJ2-3; D not resolved. V gave up 7 bases and J gave up 10 bases, with 15 bases separating them. The CDR3 contains 12 residues. The CDR3 nucleotides read TGTGCCAGCACCGCGCCGGGTCGATCGCAGTATTTT. Translating gives CASTAPGRSQYF.

The chain has TRBV6-2 or TRBV6-3 and TRBJ2-7, with D uncertain. The CDR3 has 15 amino acids. Trimming pared 2 bases from V and 3 bases from J, leaving 14 bases between. The germline CDR1 and CDR2 sequences are MNHEY and SVGEGT. CDR3 protein: CASSYLRTELYEQYF. CDR3 coding DNA: TGTGCCAGCAGTTACCTACGGACGGAGCTCTACGAGCAGTACTTC.

This chain joins TRBV2 and TRBJ1-1; D is uncertain. Trimming shortened V by 6 bases and J by 0 bases, and 17 bases separated the two germline ends. Germline CDR1 reads SNHLY; CDR2 reads FYNNEI. This CDR3 region has 16 residues. The CDR3: CASRSSGVSMNTEAFF. In nucleotides, the CDR3 is TGTGCCAGCAGAAGTTCCGGCGTCAGCATGAACACTGAAGCTTTCTTT.